This passage covers 15 T cell receptor beta chains from one sample sequenced in a study of beta chain features in type 1 diabetes. The whole isolated RNA underwent reverse transcription, so sequencing captured expressed TCRB transcripts. The protocol was immunoSEQ multiplex PCR, while the TCRdb copy is restricted to in-frame clones and leaves out a portion. The sample records tens of thousands of clones, about three fifths being singletons. The material sequenced was Tregs from blood. These receptors all stem from a woman aged 18-29 years in good health.

The rearrangement uses TRBV5-5 and TRBJ2-3; no clear D gene. This CDR3 spans 14 amino acids. Trimming stripped 2 bases from V and 1 base from J, with 8 bases between. Germline CDR1 is SGHKS and CDR2 is YYEKEE (reference sequence). CDR3: CASSFRRGTDTQYF. Written as DNA, the CDR3 is TGTGCCAGCAGCTTCAGACGGGGCACAGATACGCAGTATTTT.

The V gene is TRBV19, the J gene TRBJ1-1, with D perhaps TRBD1 (6 bases). Germline loops: CDR1 LNHDA, CDR2 SQIVND (reference sequence). The V end lost 1 base, the J end lost 5 bases, and 11 bases lay between the germline ends. The CDR3 sequence is 14 residues long. The CDR3 nucleotides are TGTGCCAGTAGTATAGGACTTACAGGGACTGAAGCTTTCTTT. Residues: CASSIGLTGTEAFF.

The chain is built from TRBV7-2 and TRBJ1-5; D gene ambiguous. The V end was cut by 1 base, the J end by 11 bases, with 12 bases between. Germline CDR1 and CDR2: SGHTA and FQGNSA. This CDR3 spans 13 amino acids. This chain's CDR3 is CASSLEIRGAQHF. The CDR3 DNA follows: TGTGCCAGCAGCTTAGAGATACGCGGCGCCCAGCATTTT.

The genes are TRBV30 and TRBJ2-7; 7 positions agree with TRBD2. This CDR3 contains 14 residues. With V trimmed by 2 bases and J by 3 bases, 7 bases remained unmatched. Germline V lookup: CDR1 GTSNPN, CDR2 SVGIG (reference sequence). The CDR3 loop is CAWSWPGGGYEQYF. Here the CDR3 DNA reads TGTGCCTGGAGTTGGCCCGGCGGGGGCTACGAGCAGTACTTC.

The chain links TRBV29-1 to TRBJ1-5; D not certain. The germline gives CDR1 SQVTM, CDR2 ANQGSEA. Trimming stripped 6 bases from V and 7 bases from J, with 13 bases between. The CDR3 is 12 residues long. The CDR3 DNA reads as TGCAGCGTGGGTTCGGCAGGACAGCCCCAGCATTTT. Its translation: CSVGSAGQPQHF.

This rearrangement joins TRBV2 to TRBJ2-1; D may be TRBD1 (6 bases). V was pared by 9 bases and J by 15 bases, with 24 bases between. This CDR3 spans 13 amino acids. CDR1 and CDR2 from the germline V gene are SNHLY and FYNNEI. CDR3 coding DNA: TGTGCCAGGGGGGCCGCTCCCGTTCGAGTCCTGTTCTTC. Translating it yields CARGAAPVRVLFF.

This chain links TRBV6-5 with TRBJ1-1; possibly TRBD1 for D (5 bases). Trimming stripped 5 bases from V and 0 bases from J, with 13 bases between. CDR1 and CDR2 from the germline V gene are MNHEY and SVGAGI. This CDR3 is built from 15 residues. The CDR3 nucleotides are TGTGCCAGCAGTCTTCAGGCAGGGATGAACACTGAAGCTTTCTTT. Translated: CASSLQAGMNTEAFF.

The chain couples TRBV18 to TRBJ2-7; 7 bases are a match to TRBD1. The CDR3 extends over 16 amino acids. The junction had 9 bases not matched to a gene; V was cut back by 2 bases and J by 2 bases. Germline values: CDR1 KGHSH, CDR2 LQKENI. The CDR3 DNA follows: TGTGCCAGCTCACCAAGGAGAGGACAGGTTCCCTACGAGCAGTACTTC. Encoded protein: CASSPRRGQVPYEQYF.

The genes are TRBV7-2 and TRBJ2-2, with TRBD1 matching over 7 bases. From germline, CDR1 is SGHTA and CDR2 FQGNSA. J was trimmed by 7 bases and V by 1 base; bases with no gene match: 6. There are 15 residues in the CDR3. The CDR3 protein is CASSLVTGVGGELFF. The CDR3 DNA reads TGTGCCAGCAGCTTAGTAACAGGGGTTGGCGGGGAGCTGTTTTTT.

Comment on this clone: The same CDR3 is also encoded by other DNA sequences in this sample. This CDR3 reads CASKQTGGTDTQYF. CDR3 sequence (DNA): TGCGCCAGCAAGCAGACGGGGGGCACAGATACGCAGTATTTT. This chain links TRBV5-1 with TRBJ2-3; tentative D call: TRBD2 (6 bases). This CDR3 has 14 residues. V was pared by 6 bases and J by 1 base, with 12 bases between. Germline V gene data show CDR1 as SGHRS and CDR2 as YFSETQ.

The rearrangement links TRBV7-2 to TRBJ2-4, with 9 bases matching TRBD1. CDR1 is SGHTA and CDR2 is FQGNSA in the germline V gene. This CDR3 spans 15 amino acids. V lost 5 bases and J lost 5; bases outside the gene matches: 7. CDR3 amino acids: CASSPVGQGENIQYF. CDR3 bases: TGTGCCAGCAGCCCAGTGGGACAGGGAGAAAACATTCAGTACTTC.

The chain is built from TRBV5-1 and TRBJ2-3; 7 positions match TRBD1. Looked up from germline, CDR1 is SGHRS and CDR2 is YFSETQ. This CDR3 is built from 14 residues. After removal of 5 bases from V and 1 base from J, the junction contained 4 bases not matched to a gene. This chain's CDR3 is CASRTTGGTDTQYF. The DNA of the CDR3 is TGCGCCAGCAGGACTACAGGGGGCACAGATACGCAGTATTTT.

The V call is TRBV30, the J call TRBJ2-7, with 7 bases matching TRBD1. Germline loops: CDR1 GTSNPN, CDR2 SVGIG (reference sequence). V shed 3 bases, J shed 3 bases, and the junction held 11 bases outside the gene matches. The CDR3 loop spans 15 amino acids. CDR3 region: CAWSKGWGQHYEQYF. CDR3 DNA sequence: TGTGCCTGGAGCAAGGGGTGGGGACAGCACTACGAGCAGTACTTC.

V gene TRBV11-3 combines with J gene TRBJ2-7, with TRBD2 matching over 8 bases. The CDR3 runs 16 residues. Germline V gene lookup returns CDR1 SGHNT and CDR2 YENEEA. Germline trimming cut 5 bases from V and 1 base from J; bases unmatched to any gene: 10. The CDR3 region is CASSPGSGKISYEQYF. The DNA for the CDR3 is TGTGCCAGCAGCCCGGGTAGCGGGAAAATATCCTACGAGCAGTACTTC.

V usage is TRBV9 and J usage is TRBJ1-2, with D unclear. The CDR3 covers 15 residues. Looked up from germline, CDR1 is SGDLS and CDR2 is YYNGEE. The ends were cut back, 3 bases at V and 1 base at J, with 13 bases in the middle. CDR3 sequence: CASSAAPGLNYGYTF. In DNA form, the CDR3 reads TGTGCCAGCAGCGCGGCCCCAGGACTTAACTATGGCTACACCTTC.